This is a list of T cell receptor beta chains from one sample in a study of a mutant IDH1 vaccine in newly diagnosed glioma. No antigen has been identified for these receptors. Generated by immunoSEQ multiplex PCR, the TCRdb table keeps only in-frame clones and is missing some. This sample has roughly 120,000 clones; 80% occur once, and the top ten carry 5.5%. The input for sequencing was PBMCs, taken from a glioma patient whose treatment included an IDH1 peptide vaccine. These TCRs come from a man aged 35-49 years with glioma. The CDR3 runs from the conserved cysteine through the conserved F or W. Fields, in order: D gene, V gene, J gene, clone size, CDR3 protein, CDR3 DNA. A D gene is named only where the DNA matches it firmly. Where a row states a size, it is once, few, many or the class of an expanded clone; other rows omit it.

>NA|TRBV28|TRBJ2-7|NA
CASSLAPLEQYF
TGTGCCAGCAGTTTAGCCCCCCTCGAGCAGTACTTC
>TRBD1|TRBV18|TRBJ1-4|NA
CASSPGQTNEKLFF
TGTGCCAGCTCACCGGGACAGACTAATGAAAAACTGTTTTTT
>NA|TRBV25-1|TRBJ2-2|few
CASSELSTGNTGELFF
TGTGCCAGCAGTGAATTGAGTACAGGGAACACCGGGGAGCTGTTTTTT
>TRBD2|TRBV11-2|TRBJ2-1|NA
CASRRSGRSYNEQFF
TGTGCCAGCAGACGTAGCGGGAGGTCCTACAATGAGCAGTTCTTC
>NA|TRBV5-4|TRBJ2-1|NA
CASYEIGGTDYNEQFF
TGTGCCAGCTACGAGATTGGGGGGACCGACTACAATGAGCAGTTCTTC
>NA|TRBV6-5|TRBJ2-6|NA
CASSWRSSGANVLTF
TGTGCCAGCAGTTGGAGATCCTCTGGGGCCAACGTCCTGACTTTC
>NA|TRBV6-5|TRBJ1-1|NA
CASRSPSGTEAFF
TGTGCCAGCAGATCTCCCTCGGGGACTGAAGCTTTCTTT
>NA|TRBV30|TRBJ1-1|NA
CAWGRRRDTEAFF
TGTGCCTGGGGGCGACGCAGGGACACTGAAGCTTTCTTT
>NA|TRBV4-3|TRBJ2-3|NA
CASSQASGTQYF
TGCGCCAGCAGCCAGGCCTCAGGTACGCAGTATTTT
>NA|TRBV7-6|TRBJ2-7|NA
CASSLESSYEQYF
TGTGCCAGCAGCTTAGAGTCTAGCTACGAGCAGTACTTC
>NA|TRBV10-3|TRBJ1-4|NA
CAISGTLGDEKLFF
TGTGCCATCAGTGGGACACTCGGGGACGAAAAACTGTTTTTT
>NA|TRBV6-5|TRBJ2-7|NA
CASSSLPFNAYEQYF
TGTGCCAGCAGTTCCCTGCCGTTCAACGCCTACGAGCAGTACTTC
>NA|TRBV19|TRBJ2-1|NA
CASSITLLGEQFF
TGTGCCAGTAGTATTACCCTACTCGGGGAGCAGTTCTTC
>NA|TRBV7-2|TRBJ2-5|once
CASSAGGDQETQYF
TGTGCCAGCAGCGCCGGCGGAGATCAAGAGACCCAGTACTTC
>NA|TRBV30|TRBJ1-1|few
CAWRKAFF
TGTGCCTGGAGGAAAGCTTTCTTT
>TRBD2|TRBV6-1|TRBJ2-3|NA
CASQGTSGTDTQYF
TGTGCCAGCCAGGGGACTAGCGGCACAGATACGCAGTATTTT
>NA|TRBV29-1|TRBJ1-1|few
CSVEGAGGFTEAFF
TGCAGCGTTGAAGGAGCAGGCGGATTCACTGAAGCTTTCTTT
>NA|TRBV10-3|TRBJ2-1|NA
CAISESRQEMIHEQFF
TGTGCCATCAGTGAGTCTAGGCAGGAGATGATCCATGAGCAGTTCTTC
>NA|TRBV20-1|TRBJ1-2|NA
CSAGGGYGYTF
TGCAGTGCTGGAGGGGGGTATGGCTACACCTTC
>NA|TRBV4-3|TRBJ1-6|NA
CASSQDLRVRGAETLHF
TGCGCCAGCAGCCAAGATCTAAGAGTTAGGGGGGCCGAGACCCTCCACTTT
>NA|TRBV11-3|TRBJ1-1|NA
CASSLLQNTEAFF
TGTGCCAGCAGCCTCCTGCAAAACACTGAAGCTTTCTTT
>TRBD1|TRBV6-1|TRBJ1-1|NA
CASSPGDRMNTEAFF
TGTGCCAGCAGTCCAGGGGACAGAATGAACACTGAAGCTTTCTTT
>NA|TRBV5-8|TRBJ1-2|NA
CASSPLSGFQGGYTF
TGTGCCAGCAGCCCACTCTCAGGGTTCCAGGGTGGCTACACCTTC
>NA|TRBV7-9|TRBJ2-5|NA
CASSLWGEAETQYF
TGTGCCAGCAGCTTATGGGGAGAGGCGGAGACCCAGTACTTC
>TRBD1|TRBV30|TRBJ1-6|NA
CAWSLGTGKYNSPLHF
TGTGCCTGGAGCCTGGGGACAGGAAAATATAATTCACCCCTCCACTTT